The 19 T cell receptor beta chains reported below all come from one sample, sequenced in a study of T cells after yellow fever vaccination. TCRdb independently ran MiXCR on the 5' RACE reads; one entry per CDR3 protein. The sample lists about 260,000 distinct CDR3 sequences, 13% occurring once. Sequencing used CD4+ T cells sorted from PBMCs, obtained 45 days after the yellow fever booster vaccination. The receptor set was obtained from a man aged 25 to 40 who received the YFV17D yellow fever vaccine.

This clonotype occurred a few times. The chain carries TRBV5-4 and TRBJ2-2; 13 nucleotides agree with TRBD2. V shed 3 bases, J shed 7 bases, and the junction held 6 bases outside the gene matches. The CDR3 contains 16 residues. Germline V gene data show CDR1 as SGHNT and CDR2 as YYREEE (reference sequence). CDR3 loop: CASSSGLAGKNGELFF. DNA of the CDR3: TGTGCCAGCAGCTCGGGACTAGCGGGAAAGAACGGGGAGCTGTTTTTT.

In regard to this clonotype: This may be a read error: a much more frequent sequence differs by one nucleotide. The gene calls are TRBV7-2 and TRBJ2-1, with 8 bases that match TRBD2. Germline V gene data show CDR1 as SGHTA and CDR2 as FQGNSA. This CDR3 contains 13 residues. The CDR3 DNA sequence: TGTTCCAGCAGCACCGGACTAGCTGAGAGGCAGTTCTTC. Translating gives CSSSTGLAERQFF.

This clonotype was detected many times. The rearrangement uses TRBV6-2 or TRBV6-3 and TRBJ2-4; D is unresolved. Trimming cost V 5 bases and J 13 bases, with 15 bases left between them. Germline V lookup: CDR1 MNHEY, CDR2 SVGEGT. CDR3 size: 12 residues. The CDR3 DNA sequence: TGTGCCAGCAGTGACCCCGACGCAAACCAGTACTTC. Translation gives CASSDPDANQYF.

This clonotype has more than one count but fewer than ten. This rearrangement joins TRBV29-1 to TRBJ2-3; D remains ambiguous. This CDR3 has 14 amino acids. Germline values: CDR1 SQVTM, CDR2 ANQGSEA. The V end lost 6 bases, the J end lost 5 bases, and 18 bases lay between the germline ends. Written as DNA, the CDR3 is TGCAGCGTCCTGACTCAAACACATATAGATACGCAGTATTTT. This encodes CSVLTQTHIDTQYF.

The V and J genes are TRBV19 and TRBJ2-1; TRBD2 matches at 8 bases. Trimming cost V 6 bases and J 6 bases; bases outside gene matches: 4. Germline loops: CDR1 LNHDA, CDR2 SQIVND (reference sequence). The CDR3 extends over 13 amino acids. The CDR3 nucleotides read TGTGCCAGTAGGGGACTAGACCTCAATGAGCAGTTCTTC. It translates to CASRGLDLNEQFF.

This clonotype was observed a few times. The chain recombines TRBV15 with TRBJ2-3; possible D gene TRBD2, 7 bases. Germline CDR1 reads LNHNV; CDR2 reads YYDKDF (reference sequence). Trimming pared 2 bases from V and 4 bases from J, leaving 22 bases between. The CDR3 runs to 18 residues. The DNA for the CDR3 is TGTGCCACCAGCAGAATACTTAGGGGAGTAGGGGGGGCAGATACGCAGTATTTT. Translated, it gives CATSRILRGVGGADTQYF.

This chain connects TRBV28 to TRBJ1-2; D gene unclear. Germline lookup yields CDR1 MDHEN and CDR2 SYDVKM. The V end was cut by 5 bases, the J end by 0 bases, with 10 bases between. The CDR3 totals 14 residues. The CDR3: CASSVGYSNYGYTF. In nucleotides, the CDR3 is TGTGCCAGCAGTGTGGGGTATTCTAACTATGGCTACACCTTC.

CDR3 in DNA: TGCAGTGCTAGTATCGCGGGAGTAGGGCGCAATGAGCAGTTCTTC. Translating gives CSASIAGVGRNEQFF. The V gene is TRBV20-1, the J gene TRBJ2-1; 7 bases agree with TRBD2. CDR1 is DFQATT, CDR2 SNEGSKA, per germline (reference sequence). The CDR3 runs 15 residues. The trim removed 3 bases at V and 6 bases at J, leaving 11 bases unmatched.

This CDR3 is CASSFGTSGSFNNEQFF. The DNA of the CDR3 is TGTGCCAGCAGCTTCGGGACTAGCGGGAGCTTTAACAATGAGCAGTTCTTC. The chain couples TRBV5-6 to TRBJ2-1; 14 bases are shared with TRBD2. Germline V gene sequence: CDR1 SGHDT, CDR2 YYEEEE. This CDR3 has 17 residues. The junction had 6 bases not matched to a gene; V was cut back by 2 bases and J by 5 bases.

The CDR3 here is CASSQAPRGQGYGYTF. CDR3 DNA sequence: TGCGCCAGCAGCCAAGCCCCGCGGGGGCAGGGCTATGGCTACACCTTC. The rearrangement uses TRBV4-3 and TRBJ1-2; TRBD1 might be the D (6 bases). Germline loops: CDR1 LGHNA, CDR2 YSLEER. Trimming left V 1 base short and J 4 bases short, with 16 bases between. The CDR3 covers 16 residues.

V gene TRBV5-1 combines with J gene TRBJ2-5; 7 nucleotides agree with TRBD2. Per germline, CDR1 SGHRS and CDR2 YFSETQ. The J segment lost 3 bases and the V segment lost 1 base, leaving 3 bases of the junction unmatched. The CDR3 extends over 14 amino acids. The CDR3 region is CASSLSTSEETQYF. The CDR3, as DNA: TGCGCCAGCAGCTTGTCCACTAGCGAAGAGACCCAGTACTTC.

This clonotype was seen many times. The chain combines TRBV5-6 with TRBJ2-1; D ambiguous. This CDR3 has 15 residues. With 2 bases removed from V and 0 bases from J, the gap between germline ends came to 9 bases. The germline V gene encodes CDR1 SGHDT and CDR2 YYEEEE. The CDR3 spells CASSLRLSSYNEQFF. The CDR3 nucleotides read TGTGCCAGCAGCTTAAGGCTAAGCTCCTACAATGAGCAGTTCTTC.

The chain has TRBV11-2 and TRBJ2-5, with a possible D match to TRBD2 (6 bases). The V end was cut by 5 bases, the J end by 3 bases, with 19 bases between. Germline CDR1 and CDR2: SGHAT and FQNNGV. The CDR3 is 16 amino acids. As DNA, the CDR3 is TGTGCCAGCAGCCCTGCGTATAGCGGTTCTAAAGAGACCCAGTACTTC. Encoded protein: CASSPAYSGSKETQYF. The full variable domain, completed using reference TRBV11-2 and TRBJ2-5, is EAGVAQSPRYKIIEKRQSVAFWCNPISGHATLYWYQQILGQGPKLLIQFQNNGVVDDSQLPKDRFSAERLKGVDSTLKIQPAKLEDSAVYLCASSPAYSGSKETQYFGPGTRLLVL.

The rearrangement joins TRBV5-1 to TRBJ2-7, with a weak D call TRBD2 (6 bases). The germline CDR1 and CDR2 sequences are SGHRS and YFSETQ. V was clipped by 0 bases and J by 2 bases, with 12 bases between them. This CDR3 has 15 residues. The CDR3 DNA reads TGCGCCAGCAGCTTGGTAACCGGGAGTACCTACGAGCAGTACTTC. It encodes CASSLVTGSTYEQYF. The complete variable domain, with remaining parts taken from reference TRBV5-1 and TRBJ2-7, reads KAGVTQTPRYLIKTRGQQVTLSCSPISGHRSVSWYQQTPGQGLQFLFEYFSETQRNKGNFPGRFSGRQFSNSRSEMNVSTLELGDSALYLCASSLVTGSTYEQYFGPGTRLTVT.

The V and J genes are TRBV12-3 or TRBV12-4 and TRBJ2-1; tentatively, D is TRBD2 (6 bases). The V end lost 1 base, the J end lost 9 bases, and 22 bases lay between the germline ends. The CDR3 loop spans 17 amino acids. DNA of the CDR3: TGTGCCAGCAGTTTAGTGGCCGGGTTAGCTGTCGGGAGTGAGCAGTTCTTC. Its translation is CASSLVAGLAVGSEQFF.

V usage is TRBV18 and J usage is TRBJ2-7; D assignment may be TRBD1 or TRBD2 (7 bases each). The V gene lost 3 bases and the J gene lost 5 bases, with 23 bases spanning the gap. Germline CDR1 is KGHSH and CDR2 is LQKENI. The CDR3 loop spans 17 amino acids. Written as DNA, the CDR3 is TGTGCCAGCTCACCTCTACTGGAGGGGGCCGGGGGGAACGAGCAGTACTTC. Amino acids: CASSPLLEGAGGNEQYF.

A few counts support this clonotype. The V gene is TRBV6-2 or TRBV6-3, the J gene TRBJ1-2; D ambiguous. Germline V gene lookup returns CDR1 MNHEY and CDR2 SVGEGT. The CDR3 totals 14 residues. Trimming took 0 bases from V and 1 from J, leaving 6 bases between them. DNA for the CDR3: TGTGCCAGCAGTTACTCGAGTTTTAACTATGGCTACACCTTC. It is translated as CASSYSSFNYGYTF.

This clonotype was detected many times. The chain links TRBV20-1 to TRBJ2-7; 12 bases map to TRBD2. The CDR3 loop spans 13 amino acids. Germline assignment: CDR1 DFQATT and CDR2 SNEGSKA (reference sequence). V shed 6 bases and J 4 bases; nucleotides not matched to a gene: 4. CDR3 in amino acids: CSALAGGPYEQYF. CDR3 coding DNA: TGCAGTGCCCTAGCGGGAGGGCCGTACGAGCAGTACTTC.

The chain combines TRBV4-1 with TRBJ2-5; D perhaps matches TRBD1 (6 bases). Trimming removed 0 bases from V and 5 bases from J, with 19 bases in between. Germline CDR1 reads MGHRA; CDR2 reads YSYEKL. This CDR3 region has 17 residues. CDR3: CASSQDGGHRTRETQYF. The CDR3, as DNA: TGCGCCAGCAGCCAAGATGGGGGACACAGGACGCGTGAGACCCAGTACTTC.